These 10 T cell receptor beta chains were sequenced from one sample in a study of early T cells in non-severe SARS-CoV-2 infection. From the 5' RACE reads, TCRdb called clonotypes with MiXCR, one entry per CDR3 protein. The table lists around 64,000 distinct CDR3 sequences, approximately 10% of them singletons. The starting material was whole blood, obtained at baseline. The receptor source for this set is an adult who was a healthcare worker with PCR-confirmed SARS-CoV-2 infection or an uninfected control (not recorded which).

CDR3 amino acids: CASSKGLAGLGEQYF. CDR3 in DNA: TGTGCCAGCAGCAAAGGACTAGCGGGATTGGGGGAGCAGTACTTC. The V and J genes are TRBV7-2 and TRBJ2-7; TRBD2 matches 12 bases. CDR3 length equals 15 residues. The ends lost 5 bases at V and 7 bases at J; junction bases unmatched: 9. Germline-derived CDR1 and CDR2 are SGHTA and FQGNSA.

This clonotype came up a few times. The chain couples TRBV18 to TRBJ2-7; possible D gene TRBD1, 6 bases. V shed 6 bases and J shed 7 bases, with 16 bases lying between them. The CDR3 covers 13 residues. Germline values: CDR1 KGHSH, CDR2 LQKENI. The CDR3 nucleotides are TGTGCCAGCTCCCCTCACCAAGGGGGAGAGCAGTACTTC. Amino acid sequence: CASSPHQGGEQYF.

This clonotype was recorded at least ten times. The chain carries TRBV29-1 and TRBJ1-2, with D maybe TRBD1 (5 bases). Trimming shortened V by 0 bases and J by 5 bases, and 13 bases separated the two germline ends. The CDR3 length is 14 residues. CDR1 is SQVTM and CDR2 is ANQGSEA in the germline V gene. CDR3 sequence (DNA): TGCAGCGTTGAAGATGGTAGTCAGGGTTATGGCTACACCTTC. It is translated as CSVEDGSQGYGYTF.

The rearrangement uses TRBV4-3 and TRBJ2-3; TRBD2 matches 15 bases. The ends lost 0 bases at V and 4 bases at J; junction bases unmatched: 8. Germline CDR1 and CDR2: LGHNA and YSLEER. CDR3 length: 19 residues. DNA of the CDR3: TGCGCCAGCAGCCAAGATGGCCCCAGGACTAGCGGGAGGGCAGATACGCAGTATTTT. Translation: CASSQDGPRTSGRADTQYF.

This clonotype came up many times. The chain carries TRBV10-3 and TRBJ2-1; TRBD2 might be the D (6 bases). Between the trimmed V and J ends, which lost 8 bases and 6 bases, there was a span of 11 bases. The CDR3 loop spans 12 amino acids. The germline CDR1 and CDR2 sequences are ENHRY and SYGVKD. The chain's CDR3 is CAIGGTLNEQFF. DNA for the CDR3: TGTGCCATCGGGGGGACTCTCAATGAGCAGTTCTTC.

Ten or more counts support this clonotype. The V gene is TRBV5-1, the J gene TRBJ2-7, with D possibly being TRBD1 (6 bases). CDR3 length: 15 amino acids. Germline loops: CDR1 SGHRS, CDR2 YFSETQ. V was cut by 7 bases and J by 2 bases, with 19 bases left in between. The CDR3 DNA sequence: TGCGCCAGCTTTGAGAAGGGGGACGGGGCCTACGAGCAGTACTTC. As protein: CASFEKGDGAYEQYF.

This clonotype has a count of ten or more. The chain uses TRBV20-1 and TRBJ2-1; no definite D call. V lost 1 base to trimming and J lost 0 bases, with 7 bases between them. This CDR3 comprises 14 residues. The germline gives CDR1 DFQATT, CDR2 SNEGSKA (reference sequence). This CDR3 is CSARAASSYNEQFF. DNA of the CDR3: TGCAGTGCTAGAGCGGCTAGCTCCTACAATGAGCAGTTCTTC.

This clonotype has a handful of counts. This rearrangement joins TRBV10-3 to TRBJ2-3; D unclear. The germline CDR1 and CDR2 sequences are ENHRY and SYGVKD. Trimming cost V 6 bases and J 0 bases, with 7 bases left between them. CDR3 length: 13 residues. CDR3 in DNA: TGTGCCATCAGGGATATAAGCACAGATACGCAGTATTTT. Translation gives CAIRDISTDTQYF.

The rearrangement joins TRBV7-3 to TRBJ2-1; 14 bases are shared with TRBD2. Germline values: CDR1 SGHTA, CDR2 FQGTGA. The CDR3 is 17 amino acids. With 1 base clipped from V and 7 bases from J, the junction kept 6 bases outside the gene matches. DNA of the CDR3: TGTGCCAGCAGCTTAATTCCCGGGACTAGCGGGGGTAATGAGCAGTTCTTC. Amino acid sequence: CASSLIPGTSGGNEQFF.

This clonotype came up many times. This chain uses TRBV7-9 with TRBJ1-5; D remains unclear. The CDR3 totals 14 residues. Germline CDR1 and CDR2: SEHNR and FQNEAQ (reference sequence). Trimming removed 1 base at V and 5 bases at J, with 9 bases between. CDR3 sequence (DNA): TGTGCCAGCAGCTTAGGGGTTTCGGATCAGCCCCAGCATTTT. Translated: CASSLGVSDQPQHF.